One T cell receptor (beta chain) is described in this entry. What it binds is unknown. The data stem from a study of T-cell reconstitution after alpha-beta-depleted transplantation in children. It was with unique molecular identifiers that the TCRbeta library was prepared. A single record per CDR3 protein comes from TCRdb applying MiXCR to the PCR reads. The sample yields approximately 430,000 distinct CDR3 sequences, roughly 17% seen once. Findings and caveats of the study: By one year post-transplant, T-cell counts and diversity largely arose from T cells that were newly produced. Some patients showed high day-60 TCRbeta diversity, which derived from surviving recipient T cells and thymic progenitors. Where alpha-beta T cells came from about two months after transplant was reportedly several hundred expanded graft clones.

This CDR3 is built from 15 residues. Germline CDR1 reads SGHAT; CDR2 reads FQNNGV. With 5 bases removed from V and 4 bases from J, the gap between germline ends came to 18 bases. The V gene is TRBV11-2, the J gene TRBJ2-7; D is unclear. Sequencing was performed on PBMCs, mostly from graft donor cells, taken 360 days after TCRalphabeta/CD19-depleted stem cell transplant. This clonotype originated in a boy under two years old who had a stem cell transplant for Wiskott-Aldrich syndrome, so the T cells may come from the graft donor. The CDR3 reads CASSPQEYGIYEQYF. The CDR3 bases are TGTGCCAGCAGCCCCCAAGAATATGGGATTTACGAGCAGTACTTC.